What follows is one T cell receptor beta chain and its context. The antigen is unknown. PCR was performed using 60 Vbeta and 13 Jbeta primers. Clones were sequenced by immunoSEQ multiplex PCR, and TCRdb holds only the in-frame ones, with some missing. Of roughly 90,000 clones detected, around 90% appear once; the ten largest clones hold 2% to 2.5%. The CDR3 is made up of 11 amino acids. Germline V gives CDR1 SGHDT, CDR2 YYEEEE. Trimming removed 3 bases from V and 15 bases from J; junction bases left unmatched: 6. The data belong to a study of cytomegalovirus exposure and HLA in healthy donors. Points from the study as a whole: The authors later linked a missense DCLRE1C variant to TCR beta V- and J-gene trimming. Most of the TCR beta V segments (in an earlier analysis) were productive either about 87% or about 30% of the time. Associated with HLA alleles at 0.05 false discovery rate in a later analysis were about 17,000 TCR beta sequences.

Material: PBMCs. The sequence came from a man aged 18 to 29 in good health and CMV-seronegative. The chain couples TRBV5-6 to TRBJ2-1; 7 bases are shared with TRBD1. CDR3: CASSSGQVPFF. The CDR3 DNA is TGTGCCAGCAGCTCCGGACAGGTACCGTTCTTC.